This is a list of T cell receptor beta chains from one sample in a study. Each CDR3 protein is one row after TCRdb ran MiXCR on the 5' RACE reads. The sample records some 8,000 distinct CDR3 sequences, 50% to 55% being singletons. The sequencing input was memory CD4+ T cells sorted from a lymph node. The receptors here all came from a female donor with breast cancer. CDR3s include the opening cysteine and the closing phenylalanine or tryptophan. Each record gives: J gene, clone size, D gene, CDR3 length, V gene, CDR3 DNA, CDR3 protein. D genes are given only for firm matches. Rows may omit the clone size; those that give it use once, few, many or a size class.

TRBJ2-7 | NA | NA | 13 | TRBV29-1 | TGCAGCGTTGACGGTCCCAGAGCCTACGAGCAGTACTTC | CSVDGPRAYEQYF
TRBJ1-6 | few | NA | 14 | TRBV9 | TGTGCCAGCAGCGTACGGGACTCATCGGCGCCCCTCCACTTT | CASSVRDSSAPLHF
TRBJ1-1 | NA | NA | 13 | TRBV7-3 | TGTGCCAGCGGATCACACCAGAACACTGAAGCTTTCTTT | CASGSHQNTEAFF
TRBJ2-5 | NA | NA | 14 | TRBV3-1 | TGTGCCAGCAGCCCGGACTTTGGGCAAGAGACCCAGTACTTC | CASSPDFGQETQYF
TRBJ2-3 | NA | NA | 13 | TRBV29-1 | TGCAGCGTCCGACAGAACGTACAGAATACGCAGTATTTT | CSVRQNVQNTQYF
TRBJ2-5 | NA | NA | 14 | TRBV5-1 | TGCGCCAGCAGCTTGGGTGTTGGAAAAGAGACCCAGTACTTC | CASSLGVGKETQYF
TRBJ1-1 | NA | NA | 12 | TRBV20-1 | TGCAGTGCATCCGAATCGAACACTGAAGCTTTCTTT | CSASESNTEAFF
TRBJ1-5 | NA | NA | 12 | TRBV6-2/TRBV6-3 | TGTGCCAGCTGTCGGAAGGATCAGCCCCAGCATTTT | CASCRKDQPQHF
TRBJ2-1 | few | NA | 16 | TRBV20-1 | TGCAGTGCTAGTCTGGGGGGGGCCCCCTCCTACAATGAGCAGTTCTTC | CSASLGGAPSYNEQFF
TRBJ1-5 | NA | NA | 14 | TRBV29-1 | TGCAGCGTTTCAGACGGGATTAGCAATCAGCCCCAGCATTTT | CSVSDGISNQPQHF
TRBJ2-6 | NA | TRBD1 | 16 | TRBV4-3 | TGCGCCAGCAGCCAGCAGGGGGTAACTGGGGCCAACGTCCTGACTTTC | CASSQQGVTGANVLTF
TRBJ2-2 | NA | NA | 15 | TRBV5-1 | TGCGCCAGCAGTCTCGGGACACAGAACACCGGGGAGCTGTTTTTT | CASSLGTQNTGELFF
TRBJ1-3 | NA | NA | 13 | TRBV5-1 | TGCGCCAGCAAAATGGAGGCTGGAAACACCATATATTTT | CASKMEAGNTIYF
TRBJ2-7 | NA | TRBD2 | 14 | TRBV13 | TGTGCCAGCAGCGTAGCGGGAGGAGCCTACGAGCAGTACTTC | CASSVAGGAYEQYF
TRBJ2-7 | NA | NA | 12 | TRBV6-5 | TGTGCCAGCAGGGGTAGGGCCTACGAGCAGTACTTC | CASRGRAYEQYF
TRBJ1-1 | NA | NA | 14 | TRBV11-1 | TGTGCCAGCAGCTTATTGATCGGGACGGCTGAAGCTTTCTTT | CASSLLIGTAEAFF
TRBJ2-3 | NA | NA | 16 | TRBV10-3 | TGTGCCATCAGTGTCTCCGGGGGTCTAAGCACAGATACGCAGTATTTT | CAISVSGGLSTDTQYF
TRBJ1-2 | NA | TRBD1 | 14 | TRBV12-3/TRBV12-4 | TGTGCCAGCAGTTTAGTGGGACAGGGGAATGGCTACACCTTC | CASSLVGQGNGYTF
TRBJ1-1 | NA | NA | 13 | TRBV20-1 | TGCAGTGCCCACCCGACTGGACCCACTGAAGCTTTCTTT | CSAHPTGPTEAFF
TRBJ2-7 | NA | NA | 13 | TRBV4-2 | TGTGCCAGCGGCCAAGATTCCATCTACGAGCAGTACTTC | CASGQDSIYEQYF
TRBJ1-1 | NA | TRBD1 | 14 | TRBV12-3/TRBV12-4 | TGTGCCAGCAGCCTCAGGGGGGTGAACACTGAAGCTTTCTTT | CASSLRGVNTEAFF
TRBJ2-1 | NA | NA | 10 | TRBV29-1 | TGCAGCGTTTTAACGGGTGAGCAGTTCTTC | CSVLTGEQFF
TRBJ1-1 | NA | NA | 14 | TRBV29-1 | TGCAGCTTCCTTGGAGGGGCGATGAACACTGAAGCTTTCTTT | CSFLGGAMNTEAFF
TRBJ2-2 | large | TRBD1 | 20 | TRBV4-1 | TGCGCCAGCAGCCAAGAGGGTCTAAGGGCGACAGGGAAGAACACCGGGGAGCTGTTTTTT | CASSQEGLRATGKNTGELFF
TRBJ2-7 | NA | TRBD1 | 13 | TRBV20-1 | TGCAGTGCTGAGACAGGGACCGGCGGCGAGCAGTACTTC | CSAETGTGGEQYF
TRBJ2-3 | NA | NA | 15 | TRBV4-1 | TGCGCCAGCAGCCAAGAGACTCGGGGCACAGATACGCAGTATTTT | CASSQETRGTDTQYF
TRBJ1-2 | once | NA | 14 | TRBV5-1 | TGCGCCAGCAGCTTGCAGGGATCCTCGCAGGGCTACACCTTC | CASSLQGSSQGYTF
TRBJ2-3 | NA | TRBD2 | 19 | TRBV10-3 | TGTGCCATCAGTGAGTCCTGGGGACGGCGGACTAGCCTCAGGGATACGCAGTATTTT | CAISESWGRRTSLRDTQYF
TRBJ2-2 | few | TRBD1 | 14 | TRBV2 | TGTGCCAGCAGTTCAAGGGGGCCGGACGGGGAGCTGTTTTTT | CASSSRGPDGELFF
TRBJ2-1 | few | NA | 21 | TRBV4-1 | TGCGCCAGCAGCCAAGAAAGGGCCAGGACGCTAGCGTCTAGCTCCTACAATGAGCAGTTCTTC | CASSQERARTLASSSYNEQFF
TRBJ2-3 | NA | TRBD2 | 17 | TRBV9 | TGTGCCAGCAGCCCTAGACTAGCGGGGGGTTATACAGATACGCAGTATTTT | CASSPRLAGGYTDTQYF
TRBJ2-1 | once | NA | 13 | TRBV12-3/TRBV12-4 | TGTGCCAGCAGCTTCGGGACTTACAATGAGCAGTTCTTC | CASSFGTYNEQFF
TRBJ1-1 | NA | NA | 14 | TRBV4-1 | TGCGCCAGCAGCCAGTCCAGCTGGGGCACTGAAGCTTTCTTT | CASSQSSWGTEAFF
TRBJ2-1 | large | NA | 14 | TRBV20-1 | TGCAGTGCTAAAGACGCCACCTCCTACAATGAGCAGTTCTTC | CSAKDATSYNEQFF
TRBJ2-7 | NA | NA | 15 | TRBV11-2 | TGTGCCAGCAGCGTCGGGACCGTTAGCTCCTACGAGCAGTACTTC | CASSVGTVSSYEQYF
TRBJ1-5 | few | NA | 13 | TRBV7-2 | TGTGCCAGCAGCTTAAATTCTGTTCAGCCCCAGCATTTT | CASSLNSVQPQHF
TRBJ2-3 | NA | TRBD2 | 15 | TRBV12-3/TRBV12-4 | TGTGCCAGCAGAGGTAGCGGGAGAACTTTAGATACGCAGTATTTT | CASRGSGRTLDTQYF
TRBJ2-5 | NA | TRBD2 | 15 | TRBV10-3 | TGTGCCGTAAGAGGGCTAGCGGGAGTTCAGGGGACCCAGTACTTC | CAVRGLAGVQGTQYF
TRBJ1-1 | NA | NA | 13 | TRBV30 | TGTGCCTGGAGTCTCGGTATCGACCGAGAAGCTTTCTTT | CAWSLGIDREAFF
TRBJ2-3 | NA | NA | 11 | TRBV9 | TGTGCCGGAAGCAGTCGGGATACGCAGTATTTT | CAGSSRDTQYF
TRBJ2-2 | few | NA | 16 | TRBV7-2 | TGTGCCAGCAGCCAACGCAGCTCTGCGAACACCGGGGAGCTGTTTTTT | CASSQRSSANTGELFF
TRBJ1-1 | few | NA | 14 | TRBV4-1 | TGCGCCAGCAGCCTCCCCGGGGGACGCGGTGAAGCTTTCTTT | CASSLPGGRGEAFF
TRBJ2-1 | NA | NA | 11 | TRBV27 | TGTGCCAGCAGTTCGGGCAATGAGCAGTTCTTC | CASSSGNEQFF
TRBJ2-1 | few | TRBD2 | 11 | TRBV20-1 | TGCAGTGCGGCGGGGGGCCATGAGCAGTTCTTC | CSAAGGHEQFF
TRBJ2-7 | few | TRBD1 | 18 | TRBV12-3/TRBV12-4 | TGTGCCAGCAGTTTAGCCAGGGGGTTGAGGCAGGGAGCCTACGAGCAGTACTTC | CASSLARGLRQGAYEQYF
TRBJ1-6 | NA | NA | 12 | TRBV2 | TGTGCCAGCGCTGGGGGTCTTTCACCCCTCCACTTT | CASAGGLSPLHF
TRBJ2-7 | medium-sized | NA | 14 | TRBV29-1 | TGCAGCGTTGAGACGGACCCCTCGAGGTACGAGCAGTACTTC | CSVETDPSRYEQYF
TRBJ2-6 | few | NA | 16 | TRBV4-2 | TGTGCCAGCAGCCAAGGGGCAGACCGAGGGGCCAACGTCCTGACTTTC | CASSQGADRGANVLTF
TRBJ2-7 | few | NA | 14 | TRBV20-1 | TGCAGTGCTAGAGACCTCCTACTAGATTACGAGCAGTACTTC | CSARDLLLDYEQYF
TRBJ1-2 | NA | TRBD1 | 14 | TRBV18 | TGTGCCAGCTCACCGTTCGGACAGGGAGATGGCTACACCTTC | CASSPFGQGDGYTF
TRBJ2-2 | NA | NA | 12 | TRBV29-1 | TGCAGTGTTGGATCGGGGACCGGGGAGCTGTTTTTT | CSVGSGTGELFF
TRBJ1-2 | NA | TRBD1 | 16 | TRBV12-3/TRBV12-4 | TGTGCCAGCAGTCCCCCCCAGGGACAGGGTGGCCATGGCTACACCTTC | CASSPPQGQGGHGYTF
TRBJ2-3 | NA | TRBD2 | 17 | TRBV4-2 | TGTGCCAGCAGCCAAGATACGTCAGCGGGGAGCACAGATACGCAGTATTTT | CASSQDTSAGSTDTQYF
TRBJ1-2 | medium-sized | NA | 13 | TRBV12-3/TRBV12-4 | TGTGCCAGCAGTTTCGGGCGGCTCTATGGCTACACCTTC | CASSFGRLYGYTF
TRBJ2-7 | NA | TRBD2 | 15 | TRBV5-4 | TGTGCCAGCAGTCCTGGGGGCGGGAGGGTCCACGAGCAGTACTTC | CASSPGGGRVHEQYF
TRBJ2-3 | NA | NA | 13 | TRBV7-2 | TGTGCCAGCAGCTTAGCGTTCACAGATACGCAGTATTTT | CASSLAFTDTQYF
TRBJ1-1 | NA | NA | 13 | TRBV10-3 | TGTGCCATCACCGGAGGGACGAACACTGAAGCTTTCTTT | CAITGGTNTEAFF
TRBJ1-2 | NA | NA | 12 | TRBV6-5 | TGTGCCAGCGGGGGACATAACTATGGCTACACCTTC | CASGGHNYGYTF
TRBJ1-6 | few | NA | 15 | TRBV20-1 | TGCAGTGCTAGCGCATACCTAAATTATAATTCACCCCTCCACTTT | CSASAYLNYNSPLHF